The rows below give T cell receptor beta chains drawn from one sample of a study of early stage breast cancer tumors. Data came from immunoSEQ multiplex PCR; TCRdb stores just in-frame clones and leaves some out. The table records some 47,000 clones, 75% to 85% of them present only once. Sample: blood. These receptor sequences come from a person in their fifties with breast cancer. CDR3s leave out the opening cysteine and the closing phenylalanine or tryptophan. The order of the fields is V gene, J gene, CDR3 protein.

TRBV5-1,TRBJ2-5,ASSSIPDYRSKETQY
TRBV11-1,TRBJ2-1,ASSLGGVRGWSEQF
TRBV2,TRBJ1-5,ASRHRSSNQPQH
TRBV11-3,TRBJ2-1,ASSLYLSSYNEQF
TRBV29-1,TRBJ2-1,SVGGGYEQF
TRBV5-5,TRBJ2-2,ASTRLRGPTGELF
TRBV28,TRBJ1-5,ASSLTGLHSNQPQH
TRBV9,TRBJ2-2,ASSVEAGELF
TRBV2,TRBJ2-6,ASTKASGANVLT
TRBV5-1,TRBJ1-1,ASSLVANTEAF
TRBV5-4,TRBJ2-1,ASSFPGGGLNEQF
TRBV28,TRBJ2-3,ASTAGGTGSTDTQY
TRBV6-1,TRBJ2-7,ASSVQGDSTYEQY
TRBV4-3,TRBJ1-4,ASSPGGPGQPNEKLF
TRBV6-5,TRBJ1-6,ASSTDRGGNSPLH
TRBV27,TRBJ2-7,ASSSLYYEQY
TRBV6-5,TRBJ1-4,ASREGNNEKLF
TRBV7-8,TRBJ2-2,ASTIKGLPPGELF
TRBV6-6,TRBJ1-1,ASSRQGGPTEAF
TRBV9,TRBJ1-1,ASSFKSNREGRIRPEAF
TRBV19,TRBJ2-5,ASSGTGEETQY
TRBV18,TRBJ2-3,ASSPRGTGTDTQY
TRBV28,TRBJ2-7,ASSLWPGYEQY
TRBV6-5,TRBJ1-6,ASSQVPNSPLH
TRBV7-2,TRBJ2-5,ASSLTLGLAGAQETQY
TRBV27,TRBJ2-5,ASSFAGVETQY
TRBV5-1,TRBJ2-5,ASSPGLAGVETQY
TRBV29-1,TRBJ2-3,SAGAGSGGTDTQY
TRBV5-4,TRBJ2-3,ASTLSTSTDTQY
TRBV10-3,TRBJ2-3,AIRPSGSDGYTDTQY
TRBV19,TRBJ1-4,ASSYTEKLF
TRBV12-1,TRBJ1-2,ASSPYSGTELNYGYT
TRBV6-5,TRBJ2-1,ASSYSASEGYNEQF
TRBV7-8,TRBJ2-1,ASSLGTSGSYNEQF
TRBV19,TRBJ2-2,ASTRWGQGGELF
TRBV18,TRBJ2-5,ASSQFGWETQY
TRBV18,TRBJ2-1,ASSPPQASEQF
TRBV28,TRBJ2-7,ASSSYGQAGEQY